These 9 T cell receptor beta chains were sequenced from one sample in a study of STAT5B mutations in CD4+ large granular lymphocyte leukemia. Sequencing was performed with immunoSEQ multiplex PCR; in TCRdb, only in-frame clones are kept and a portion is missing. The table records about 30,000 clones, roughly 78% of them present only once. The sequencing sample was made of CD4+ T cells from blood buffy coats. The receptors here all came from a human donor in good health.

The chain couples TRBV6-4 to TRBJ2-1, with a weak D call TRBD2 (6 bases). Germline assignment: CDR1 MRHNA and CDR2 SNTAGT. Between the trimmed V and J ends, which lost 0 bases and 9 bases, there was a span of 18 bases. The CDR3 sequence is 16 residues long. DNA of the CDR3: TGTGCCAGCAGTGACTCGGGACGGAGGGGTGTCGGTGAGCAGTTCTTC. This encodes CASSDSGRRGVGEQFF.

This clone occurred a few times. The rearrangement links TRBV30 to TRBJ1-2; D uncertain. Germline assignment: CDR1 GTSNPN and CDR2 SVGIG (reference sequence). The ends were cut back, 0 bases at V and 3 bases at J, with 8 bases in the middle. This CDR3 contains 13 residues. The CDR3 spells CAWSVEGYYGYTF. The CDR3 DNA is TGTGCCTGGAGTGTAGAGGGCTACTATGGCTACACCTTC.

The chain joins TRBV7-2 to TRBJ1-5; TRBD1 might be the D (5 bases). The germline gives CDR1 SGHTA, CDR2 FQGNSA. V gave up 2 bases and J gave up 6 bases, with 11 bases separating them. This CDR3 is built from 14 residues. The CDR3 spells CASSLRAGTQPQHF. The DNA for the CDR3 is TGTGCCAGCAGCTTACGCGCTGGGACTCAGCCCCAGCATTTT.

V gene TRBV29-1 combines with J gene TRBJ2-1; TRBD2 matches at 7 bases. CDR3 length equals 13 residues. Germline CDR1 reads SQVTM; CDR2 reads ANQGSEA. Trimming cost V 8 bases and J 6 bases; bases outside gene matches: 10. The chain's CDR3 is CSCSLRGINEQFF. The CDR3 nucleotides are TGCAGCTGCTCTTTGCGGGGGATCAATGAGCAGTTCTTC.

CDR3 in amino acids: CASRSPNEKLFF. The CDR3 coding sequence is TGTGCCAGCAGGTCACCTAATGAAAAACTGTTTTTT. V usage is TRBV6-5 and J usage is TRBJ1-4, with D unclear. The CDR3 consists of 12 residues. V lost 6 bases, J lost 3 bases, and 5 bases lay in between. CDR1 is MNHEY, CDR2 SVGAGI, per germline.

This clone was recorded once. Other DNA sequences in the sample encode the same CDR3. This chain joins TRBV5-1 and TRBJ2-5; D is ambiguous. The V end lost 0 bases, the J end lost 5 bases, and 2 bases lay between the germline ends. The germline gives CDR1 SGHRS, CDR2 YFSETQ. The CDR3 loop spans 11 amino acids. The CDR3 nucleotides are TGCGCCAGCAGCTTGGAGGAGACCCAGTACTTC. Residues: CASSLEETQYF.

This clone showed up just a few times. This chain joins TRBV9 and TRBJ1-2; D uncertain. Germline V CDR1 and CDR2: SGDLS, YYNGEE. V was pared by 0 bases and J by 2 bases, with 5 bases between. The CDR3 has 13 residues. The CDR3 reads CASSVGSNYGYTF. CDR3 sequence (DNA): TGTGCCAGCAGCGTAGGGTCCAACTATGGCTACACCTTC.

DNA of the CDR3: TGTGCCAGCCTAAGCGGATTTACGCAGTATTTT. Amino acid sequence: CASLSGFTQYF. The rearrangement joins TRBV28 to TRBJ2-3; weak D call: TRBD2 (5 bases). The germline V gene has CDR1 MDHEN and CDR2 SYDVKM. The CDR3 is 11 amino acids. V was trimmed by 8 bases and J by 8 bases, leaving 11 bases between them.

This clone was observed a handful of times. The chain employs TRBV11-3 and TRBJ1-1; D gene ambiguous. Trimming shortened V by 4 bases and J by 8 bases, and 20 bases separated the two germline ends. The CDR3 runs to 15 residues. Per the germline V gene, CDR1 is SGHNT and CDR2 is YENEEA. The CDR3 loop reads CASSSSEDGRVEAFF. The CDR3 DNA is TGTGCCAGCAGCTCATCCGAGGACGGAAGGGTAGAAGCTTTCTTT.